These T cell receptor beta chains were read from a single sample in a study of regulatory T cells in long-lasting Graves disease. TCRdb ran MiXCR on the multiplex PCR reads and lists one entry per CDR3 protein. Of hundreds of thousands of distinct CDR3 sequences listed, 20% are singletons. The sequenced sample was peripheral blood mononuclear cells (PBMCs), obtained when the disease was refractory, from a patient treated with antithyroid drugs. These receptors were taken from a female donor with Graves disease. Both conserved end residues are trimmed from each CDR3. Size tells how often a clone was seen (once, few, many) or the class of an expanded clone, and some rows leave it out.

v_gene	len	j_gene	abundance	CDR3aa
TRBV20-1	11	TRBJ2-5	many	SARARSRETQY
TRBV3-1	18	TRBJ2-7	many	ASSQEDGSTGQGTTYEQY
TRBV28	13	TRBJ2-2	few	ASSYGQITTGELF
TRBV5-5	13	TRBJ1-1	few	ASSFEQGGWTEAF
TRBV12-3/TRBV12-4	9	TRBJ2-6	many	ASSPDTLKA
TRBV6-5	13	TRBJ2-5	many	ASSYGQGAGETQY
TRBV24-1	11	TRBJ1-1	many	ATSPGHNTEAF
TRBV12-3/TRBV12-4	13	TRBJ2-7	many	ASSLRGQGVGFQY
TRBV2	13	TRBJ2-3	few	ASSEQMVGGDTQY
TRBV6-2/TRBV6-3	13	TRBJ1-1	many	ASSYGAEMNTEAF
TRBV4-1	13	TRBJ1-1	few	ASSQERMVRTEAF
TRBV3-1	11	TRBJ2-7	-	ASSQWQRYEQY
TRBV6-1	10	TRBJ2-7	many	ASALTTHEQY
TRBV20-1	9	TRBJ1-2	many	SAPSLDGYT
TRBV5-1	12	TRBJ1-1	-	ASSLEGENTEAF
TRBV20-1	10	TRBJ1-5	few	SATAVNQPQH
TRBV9	12	TRBJ2-5	-	ASSAQGAKETQY